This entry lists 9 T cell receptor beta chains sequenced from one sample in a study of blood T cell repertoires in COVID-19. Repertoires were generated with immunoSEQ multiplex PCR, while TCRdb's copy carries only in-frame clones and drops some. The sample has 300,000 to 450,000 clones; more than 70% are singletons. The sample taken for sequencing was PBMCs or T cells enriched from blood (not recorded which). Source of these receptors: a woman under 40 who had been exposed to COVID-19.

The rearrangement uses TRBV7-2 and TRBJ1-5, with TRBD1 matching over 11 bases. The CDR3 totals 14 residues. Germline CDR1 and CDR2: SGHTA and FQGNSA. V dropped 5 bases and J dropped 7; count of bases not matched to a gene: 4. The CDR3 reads CASSPRTGGQPQHF. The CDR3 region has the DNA TGTGCCAGCAGCCCAAGGACAGGGGGCCAGCCCCAGCATTTT. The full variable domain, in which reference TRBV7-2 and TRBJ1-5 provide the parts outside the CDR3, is GAGVSQSPSNKVTEKGKDVELRCDPISGHTALYWYRQSLGQGLEFLIYFQGNSAPDKSGLPSDRFSAERTGGSVSTLTIQRTQQEDSAVYLCASSPRTGGQPQHFGDGTRLSIL.

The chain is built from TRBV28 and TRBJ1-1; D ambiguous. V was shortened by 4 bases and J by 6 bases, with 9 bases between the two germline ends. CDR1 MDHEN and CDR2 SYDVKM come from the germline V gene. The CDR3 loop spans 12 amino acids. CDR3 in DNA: TGTGCCAGCAGTTCCCGTGGCCCTGAAGCTTTCTTT. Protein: CASSSRGPEAFF.

The CDR3 loop is CASSLAGTSELLDEQYF. The CDR3 nucleotides are TGCGCCAGCAGCTTGGCCGGAACTAGCGAGCTTCTGGACGAGCAGTACTTC. The chain recombines TRBV5-1 with TRBJ2-7; 7 nucleotides match TRBD2. The CDR3 has 17 residues. Germline CDR1 SGHRS, CDR2 YFSETQ. With V trimmed by 0 bases and J by 5 bases, 14 bases remained unmatched.

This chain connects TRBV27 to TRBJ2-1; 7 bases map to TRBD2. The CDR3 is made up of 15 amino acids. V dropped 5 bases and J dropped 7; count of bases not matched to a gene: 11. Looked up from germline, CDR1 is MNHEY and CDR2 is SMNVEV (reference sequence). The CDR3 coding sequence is TGTGCCAGCAGTCCAAGAGGGACTAAGTGGAATGAGCAGTTCTTC. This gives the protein CASSPRGTKWNEQFF.

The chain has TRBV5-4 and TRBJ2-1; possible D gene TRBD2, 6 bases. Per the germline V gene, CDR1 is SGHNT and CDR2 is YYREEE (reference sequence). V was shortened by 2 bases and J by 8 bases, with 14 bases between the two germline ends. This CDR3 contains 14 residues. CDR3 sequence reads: CASSLKTRVDEQFF. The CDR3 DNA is TGTGCCAGCAGCTTAAAGACTAGGGTCGATGAGCAGTTCTTC.

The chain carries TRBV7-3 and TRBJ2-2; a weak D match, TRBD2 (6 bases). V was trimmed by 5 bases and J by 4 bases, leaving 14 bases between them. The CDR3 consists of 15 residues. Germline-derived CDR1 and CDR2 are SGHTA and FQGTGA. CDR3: CASSPQGGGTGELFF. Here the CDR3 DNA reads TGTGCCAGCAGCCCTCAGGGAGGAGGCACCGGGGAGCTGTTTTTT.

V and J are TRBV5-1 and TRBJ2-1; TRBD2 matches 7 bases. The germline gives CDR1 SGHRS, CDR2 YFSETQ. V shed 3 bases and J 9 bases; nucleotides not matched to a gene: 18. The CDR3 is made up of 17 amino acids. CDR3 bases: TGCGCCAGCAGCTCCGGTAGCGGGCCGGGCAGACAAGGTGAGCAGTTCTTC. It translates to CASSSGSGPGRQGEQFF.

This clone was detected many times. The CDR3 nucleotides read TGTGCCAGCAGCCCCGGGACAGTCCACGAGCAGTACTTC. Protein product: CASSPGTVHEQYF. The chain employs TRBV9 and TRBJ2-7; TRBD1 matches 7 bases. The CDR3 consists of 13 residues. Per the germline V gene, CDR1 is SGDLS and CDR2 is YYNGEE. The V segment lost 4 bases and the J segment 5 bases; nucleotides outside the gene matches: 6.

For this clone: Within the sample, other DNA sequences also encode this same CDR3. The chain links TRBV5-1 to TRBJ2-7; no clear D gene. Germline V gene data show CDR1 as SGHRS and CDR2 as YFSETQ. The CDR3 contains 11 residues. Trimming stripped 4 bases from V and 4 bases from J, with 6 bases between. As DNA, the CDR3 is TGCGCCAGCAGCGAAGCATACGAGCAGTACTTC. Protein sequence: CASSEAYEQYF.